This note documents a single T cell receptor (beta chain) sequence. What it recognizes is unknown. Clones were sequenced by immunoSEQ multiplex PCR, and TCRdb holds only the in-frame ones, with some missing. This sample has about 50,000 clones, with around 90% found just once. The CDR3 is made up of 16 amino acids. After removal of 2 bases from V and 2 bases from J, the junction contained 7 bases not matched to a gene. Germline V CDR1 and CDR2: SGDLS, YYNGEE. This entry comes from a study of OX40 agonist ivuxolimab in advanced cancers. About the research overall: The study treated patients with ivuxolimab, an agonistic anti-OX40 (CD134) antibody. Subjects had a mean age of roughly 60 years, with a range of about 23 to 90; approximately 83% were male. The dose of intravenous ivuxolimab that patients received every 2 weeks ranged from 0.01 to 10 mg/kg. Study results and limitations: The 0.1-3.0 mg/kg partial responders had among the lowest clonal expansion.

The J gene is TRBJ2-3, the V gene TRBV9; 8 positions agree with TRBD2. The specimen was CD4+ or CD8+ T cells sorted from blood, collected in a trial of the OX40 agonist ivuxolimab. This TCR was recovered from an adult with an advanced solid tumor such as melanoma, head and neck, liver or kidney cancer. The CDR3 DNA follows: TGTGCCAGCAGCGTCGGTAGCGGGAAGGCCACAGATACGCAGTATTTT. Translating it yields CASSVGSGKATDTQYF.